This T cell receptor beta chain originates from a study of CD8+ T cells in alopecia areata. In the study overall: Scoring of treated patients' severity used the percentage of affected scalp area.

Treatment denoted: oral pan-JAK inhibitor, 5-10 mg twice daily. Remarks on this clone: Its antigen is currently unknown.

Extraction and reverse transcription of RNA yielded cDNA as the sequencing template. Generated by immunoSEQ multiplex PCR, the TCRdb table keeps only in-frame clones and is missing some. The table has 130,000 or so clones, roughly 57% seen once; the top ten hold 5.7%. Findings and limits, study-wide: The study found higher clonality in lesional than normal scalp, especially in alopecia totalis/universalis.

In germline, CDR1 is KGHSH, CDR2 LQKENI. The CDR3 length is 14 residues. Trimming cost V 4 bases and J 7 bases, with 17 bases left between them. The sequence was collected from a human donor with alopecia areata. J is TRBJ2-7 and V is TRBV18, with TRBD2 as a possible D gene (6 bases). Sequenced material: CD4+ T cells sorted from blood, taken at week 4, from a patient treated with tofacitinib. The CDR3 sequence: CASSLSGTPLEQYF. CDR3 DNA: TGTGCCAGCTCACTCTCCGGGACTCCCTTGGAGCAGTACTTC. The entire variable domain, with the rest obtained from reference TRBV18 and TRBJ2-7, is as follows: NAGVMQNPRHLVRRRGQEARLRCSPMKGHSHVYWYRQLPEEGLKFMVYLQKENIIDESGMPKERFSAEFPKEGPSILRIQQVVRGDSAAYFCASSLSGTPLEQYFGPGTRLTVT.